A selection of T cell receptor beta chains follows, all from one sample in a study of T cells after yellow fever vaccination. TCRdb independently ran MiXCR on the 5' RACE reads; one entry per CDR3 protein. There are over 35,000 distinct CDR3 sequences in the sample; about 6.3% occur only once, and around 9.3% lies in the top ten. The sample in question was PBMCs, either bulk or a sorted T-cell subset (CD4+, CD8+, memory, or dextramer-sorted; not recorded which), obtained 45 days after the yellow fever booster vaccination. These receptors all stem from a man aged 30 to 39 who received the YFV17D yellow fever vaccine. CDR3s include the opening cysteine and the closing phenylalanine or tryptophan. D genes are given only for firm matches. The listing skips clone size in some rows; elsewhere it reads once, few, many or a size class.

>TRBV12-3/TRBV12-4|TRBJ2-7|-|many
TGTGCCAGCAGTTTATATCGGTTTAGTACCTCGGACAAGAACTACGAGCAGTACTTC
CASSLYRFSTSDKNYEQYF
>TRBV5-1|TRBJ2-7|TRBD2|many
TGCGCCAGCAGCTTGTCGACTAGCGGTGTCTACGAGCAGTACTTC
CASSLSTSGVYEQYF
>TRBV6-2/TRBV6-3|TRBJ2-7|TRBD2|many
TGTGCCAGCAGTCCTCCGGGACTAGCGGGATACGAGCAGTACTTC
CASSPPGLAGYEQYF
>TRBV4-2|TRBJ2-3|-|many
TGTGCCAGCAGCCAAGACGGTCAAAGCACAGATACGCAGTATTTT
CASSQDGQSTDTQYF
>TRBV6-2/TRBV6-3|TRBJ2-7|TRBD2|-
TGTGCCAGCAGTTCCCCTAGCGGAGCATACGAGCAGTACTTC
CASSSPSGAYEQYF
>TRBV27|TRBJ2-7|-|-
TGTGCCAGCAGTTTATCCCTCCTCTCCTACGAGCAGTACTTC
CASSLSLLSYEQYF
>TRBV3-1|TRBJ2-5|-|many
TGTGCCAGCAGCCAACAGGAATTACAAGAGACCCAGTACTTC
CASSQQELQETQYF
>TRBV12-3/TRBV12-4|TRBJ2-3|-|many
TGTGCCAGCAGTTTTGGACTCAACTCAGATACGCAGTATTTT
CASSFGLNSDTQYF
>TRBV6-2/TRBV6-3|TRBJ2-7|-|-
TGTGCCAGCAGTTACGGCGTCATTAGCTCCTACGAGCAGTACTTC
CASSYGVISSYEQYF
>TRBV3-1|TRBJ2-3|TRBD2|-
TGTGCCAGCAGCCCCCTCCTAGGGGAGGGCACGCAGTATTTT
CASSPLLGEGTQYF
>TRBV7-8|TRBJ2-3|-|-
TGTGCCAGCAGCTTAACGTTGGTCGATACGCAGTTTTTT
CASSLTLVDTQFF
>TRBV20-1|TRBJ1-2|-|few
TGCAGTGCTAGAGTTTCACAGGGCTACTATGGCTACACCTTC
CSARVSQGYYGYTF
>TRBV20-1|TRBJ2-7|-|few
TGCAGTGCGATTGACAGGTCCCTAGATATTTACGAGCAGTACTTC
CSAIDRSLDIYEQYF
>TRBV20-1|TRBJ2-2|-|many
TGCAGTGTTCGGGGGGCGTTGTCCGGGGAGCTGTTTTTT
CSVRGALSGELFF
>TRBV7-2|TRBJ2-3|-|many
TGTGCCAGCAGCTTAGAGCCTGAAGCCACAGATACGCAGTATTTT
CASSLEPEATDTQYF
>TRBV3-1|TRBJ2-7|-|few
TGTGCCAGCAGCCAAAAGATGGGAAAGGTTTTGTACGAGCAGTACTTC
CASSQKMGKVLYEQYF
>TRBV27|TRBJ2-3|-|many
TGTGCCAGCAGTTTGAGTAGGGGTAGCACAGATACGCAGTATTTT
CASSLSRGSTDTQYF
>TRBV20-1|TRBJ2-4|TRBD2|many
TGCAGTGCCCCTTTGGGGACTACAAAAAACATTCAGTACTTC
CSAPLGTTKNIQYF
>TRBV7-9|TRBJ2-7|TRBD2|few
TGTGCCAGCAGTCAATCATCCCTAGCGGTATACGAGCAGTACTTC
CASSQSSLAVYEQYF
>TRBV12-3/TRBV12-4|TRBJ2-1|TRBD2|-
TGTGCCAGCAGGCAGACTAGCGGGACGGGGAATGAGCAGTTCTTC
CASRQTSGTGNEQFF
>TRBV27|TRBJ2-7|-|many
TGTGCCAGCAGTTTGTCGGGGGCGTTCTTAGGGCAGTACTTC
CASSLSGAFLGQYF
>TRBV29-1|TRBJ2-5|-|medium-sized
TGCAGCGCACTAGGTGGGGAGCAACCCGCTCAAGAGACCCAGTACTTC
CSALGGEQPAQETQYF
>TRBV6-5|TRBJ2-1|TRBD2|-
TGTGCCAGCAGACGCCATGTTAGCGGGAGCGACTATGAGCAGTTCTTC
CASRRHVSGSDYEQFF
>TRBV5-1|TRBJ2-5|-|many
TGCGCCAGCAGCTTGGGCTCCAGCCGAGAGACCCAGTACTTC
CASSLGSSRETQYF
>TRBV5-1|TRBJ1-4|-|-
TGCGCCAGCAGCTCTCGAGACGGAGCAACTAATGAAAAACTGTTTTTT
CASSSRDGATNEKLFF
>TRBV20-1|TRBJ1-1|-|few
TGCAGTGCTAGAACGGTGAACACTGAAGCTTTCTTT
CSARTVNTEAFF
>TRBV5-6|TRBJ1-5|-|many
TGTGCCAGCAGCTTCGACAGAAATCAGCCCCAGCATTTT
CASSFDRNQPQHF
>TRBV5-1|TRBJ2-7|-|few
TGCGCCAGCAGCTTGCAGGACAGCTACGAGCAGTACTTC
CASSLQDSYEQYF